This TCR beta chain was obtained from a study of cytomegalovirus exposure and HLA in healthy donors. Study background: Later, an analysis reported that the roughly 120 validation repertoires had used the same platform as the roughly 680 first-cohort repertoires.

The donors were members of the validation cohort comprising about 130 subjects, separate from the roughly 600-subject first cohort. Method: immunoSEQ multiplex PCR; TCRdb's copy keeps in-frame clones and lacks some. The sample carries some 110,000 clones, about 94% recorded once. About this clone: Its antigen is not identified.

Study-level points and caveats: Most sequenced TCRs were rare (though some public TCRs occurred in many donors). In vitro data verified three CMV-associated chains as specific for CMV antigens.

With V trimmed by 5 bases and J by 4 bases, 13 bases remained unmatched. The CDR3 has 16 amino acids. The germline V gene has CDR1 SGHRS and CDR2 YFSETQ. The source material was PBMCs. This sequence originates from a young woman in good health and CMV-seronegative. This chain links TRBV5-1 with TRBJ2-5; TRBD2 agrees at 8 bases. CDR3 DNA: TGCGCCAGCAGTCCTGGTCTAAGCGGGAGAGGAGAGACCCAGTACTTC. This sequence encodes CASSPGLSGRGETQYF.